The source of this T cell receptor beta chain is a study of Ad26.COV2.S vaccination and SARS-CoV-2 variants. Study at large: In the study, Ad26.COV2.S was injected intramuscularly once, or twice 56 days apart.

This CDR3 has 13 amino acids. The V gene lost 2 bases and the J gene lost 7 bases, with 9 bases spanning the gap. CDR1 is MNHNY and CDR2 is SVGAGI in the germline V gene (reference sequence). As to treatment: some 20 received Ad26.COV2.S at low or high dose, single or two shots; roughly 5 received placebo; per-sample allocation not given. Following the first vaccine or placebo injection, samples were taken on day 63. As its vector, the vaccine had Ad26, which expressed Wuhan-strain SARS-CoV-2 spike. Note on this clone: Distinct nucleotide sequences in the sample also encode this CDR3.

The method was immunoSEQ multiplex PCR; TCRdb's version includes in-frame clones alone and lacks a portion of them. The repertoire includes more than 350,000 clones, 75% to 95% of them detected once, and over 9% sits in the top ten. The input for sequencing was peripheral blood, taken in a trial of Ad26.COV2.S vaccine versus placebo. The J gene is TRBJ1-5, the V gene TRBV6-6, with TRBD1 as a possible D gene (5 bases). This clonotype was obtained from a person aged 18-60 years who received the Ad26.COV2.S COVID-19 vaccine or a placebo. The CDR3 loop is CASSYEGRQPQHF. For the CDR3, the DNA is TGTGCCAGCAGTTACGAGGGGCGGCAGCCCCAGCATTTT.